Below are 23 T cell receptor beta chains sequenced from a single sample in a study of T cell responses to AZD1222 COVID-19 vaccine. Method: immunoSEQ multiplex PCR; TCRdb's copy keeps in-frame clones and lacks some. The table includes 120,000 to 150,000 clones, 85% to 95% detected once. Sequencing was performed on peripheral blood, taken on day 0 of MenACWY control vaccination. These receptors originate from an adult in good health.

This chain links TRBV5-6 with TRBJ2-4; D is undetermined. V was pared by 3 bases and J by 5 bases, with 9 bases between. The germline CDR1 and CDR2 sequences are SGHDT and YYEEEE. This CDR3 region has 13 residues. The CDR3 reads CASSSGPQNIQYF. The DNA for the CDR3 is TGTGCCAGCAGCTCCGGGCCCCAAAACATTCAGTACTTC. The variable domain in full, completed from reference TRBV5-6 and TRBJ2-4, reads DAGVTQSPTHLIKTRGQQVTLRCSPKSGHDTVSWYQQALGQGPQFIFQYYEEEERQRGNFPDRFSGHQFPNYSSELNVNALLLGDSALYLCASSSGPQNIQYFGAGTRLSVL.

The chain has TRBV15 and TRBJ2-5, with a tentative D call TRBD1 (5 bases). Per germline, CDR1 LNHNV and CDR2 YYDKDF (reference sequence). V was shortened by 0 bases and J by 2 bases, with 10 bases between the two germline ends. This CDR3 has 15 residues. CDR3 sequence: CATSRDQGRQETQYF. The CDR3 nucleotides are TGTGCCACCAGCAGAGATCAGGGCAGACAAGAGACCCAGTACTTC.

In this sample, this clone turned up once. This sequence joins TRBV15 and TRBJ2-7; D gene uncertain. Per germline, CDR1 LNHNV and CDR2 YYDKDF (reference sequence). The CDR3 runs to 16 residues. V was cut by 0 bases and J by 2 bases, with 14 bases left in between. The CDR3, as DNA: TGTGCCACCAGCAGAGATTTTAAAAGGGTACCCTACGAGCAGTACTTC. Translated, it gives CATSRDFKRVPYEQYF.

The chain joins TRBV19 to TRBJ1-2, with D perhaps TRBD1 (5 bases). The CDR3 runs 13 residues. Deletions cut 9 bases from V and 8 bases from J, with 19 bases between. Germline V gene sequence: CDR1 LNHDA, CDR2 SQIVND (reference sequence). CDR3 region: CASSPSGAGGYTF. CDR3 nucleotides: TGTGCCAGCTCACCCAGTGGGGCAGGAGGCTACACCTTC.

The chain has TRBV4-1 and TRBJ2-2, with D hard to call. There are 13 residues in the CDR3. Trimming stripped 3 bases from V and 3 bases from J, with 5 bases between. Germline V gives CDR1 MGHRA, CDR2 YSYEKL. DNA for the CDR3: TGCGCCAGCAGCCAGTACTACACCGGGGAGCTGTTTTTT. Its protein is CASSQYYTGELFF.

The rearrangement links TRBV6-5 to TRBJ2-5; D is ambiguous. The germline CDR1 and CDR2 sequences are MNHEY and SVGAGI. V lost 5 bases and J lost 1, with 8 bases in between. The CDR3 extends over 13 amino acids. CDR3 protein: CASSQISQETQYF. CDR3 bases: TGTGCCAGCAGTCAGATTTCCCAAGAGACCCAGTACTTC.

The table lists this clone with a count of one. V usage is TRBV5-6 and J usage is TRBJ1-6; D is perhaps TRBD1 (6 bases). The germline V gene has CDR1 SGHDT and CDR2 YYEEEE. The V gene lost 0 bases and the J gene lost 4 bases, with 8 bases spanning the gap. CDR3 size: 15 residues. CDR3 sequence: CASSLVGQYNSPLHF. DNA of the CDR3: TGTGCCAGCAGCTTGGTTGGACAGTATAATTCACCCCTCCACTTT.

The V gene is TRBV7-2, the J gene TRBJ1-2, with TRBD1 as a possible D gene (6 bases). The germline V gene has CDR1 SGHTA and CDR2 FQGNSA. The V end was cut by 5 bases, the J end by 2 bases, with 9 bases between. This CDR3 is 13 amino acids long. This CDR3 reads CASSRDRNYGYTF. As DNA, the CDR3 is TGTGCCAGCAGCCGCGACAGGAACTATGGCTACACCTTC.

This clone appeared a single time. The rearrangement joins TRBV9 to TRBJ1-6, with D unresolved. Germline V lookup: CDR1 SGDLS, CDR2 YYNGEE. The CDR3 spans 13 residues. V dropped 2 bases and J dropped 6 bases, with 6 bases sitting between them. The CDR3 sequence is CASSVSGNSPLHF. The CDR3 coding sequence is TGTGCCAGCAGCGTTTCGGGTAATTCACCCCTCCACTTT.

This sequence joins TRBV15 and TRBJ1-4, with D possibly being TRBD1 (6 bases). CDR3 length equals 13 residues. Germline CDR1 and CDR2: LNHNV and YYDKDF (reference sequence). With 8 bases removed from V and 7 bases from J, the gap between germline ends came to 14 bases. The CDR3 DNA follows: TGTGCCACCTCCCGGGGAGGGGGTGAAAAACTGTTTTTT. Protein product: CATSRGGGEKLFF.

The chain combines TRBV12-3 or TRBV12-4 with TRBJ2-7, with TRBD2 as a possible D gene (5 bases). This CDR3 contains 13 residues. V lost 3 bases and J 3 bases, leaving 9 bases between the germline ends. CDR3 sequence: CASSFGELYEQYF. The CDR3, as DNA: TGTGCCAGCAGTTTCGGGGAACTCTACGAGCAGTACTTC.

As to this clone: The sample holds other DNA sequences that translate to the same CDR3. The V gene is TRBV28, the J gene TRBJ1-2; the match to TRBD1 covers 11 bases. Germline V gene data show CDR1 as MDHEN and CDR2 as SYDVKM. Germline trimming cut 5 bases from V and 5 bases from J; bases unmatched to any gene: 13. The CDR3 is 17 residues long. In nucleotides, the CDR3 is TGTGCCAGCAGTCTTGGGACAGGGGGAGGGAGAGGTTATGGCTACACCTTC. Translation: CASSLGTGGGRGYGYTF.

CDR3 DNA: TGTGCCAGCGGTCGGGACGGATCCTACGAGCAGTACTTC. Protein product: CASGRDGSYEQYF. The J gene is TRBJ2-7, the V gene TRBV27; either TRBD1 or TRBD2 may fit D (5 bases each). This CDR3 spans 13 amino acids. V gave up 8 bases and J gave up 1 base, with 12 bases separating them. Germline V gene lookup returns CDR1 MNHEY and CDR2 SMNVEV (reference sequence).

V gene TRBV13 combines with J gene TRBJ1-2; unclear D gene. Trimming took off 0 bases at V and 8 bases at J, with 7 bases between the two ends. The CDR3 consists of 12 residues. The germline V gene encodes CDR1 PRHDT and CDR2 FYEKMQ (reference sequence). This CDR3 is CASSLGRAGYTF. CDR3 DNA: TGTGCCAGCAGCTTAGGTAGAGCGGGCTACACCTTC.

J is TRBJ2-1 and V is TRBV5-1, with a possible D match to TRBD2 (6 bases). Germline values: CDR1 SGHRS, CDR2 YFSETQ. V was pared by 4 bases and J by 1 base, with 12 bases between. The CDR3 length is 15 residues. The CDR3: CASSPLAESYNEQFF. CDR3 bases: TGCGCCAGCAGCCCATTAGCGGAATCCTACAATGAGCAGTTCTTC.

This rearrangement joins TRBV28 to TRBJ1-5; D uncertain. Germline CDR1 is MDHEN and CDR2 is SYDVKM. Trimming left V 6 bases short and J 2 bases short, with 8 bases between. CDR3 length: 13 amino acids. CDR3 region: CASRPNRNQPQHF. The CDR3 DNA reads TGTGCCAGCAGACCGAATCGCAATCAGCCCCAGCATTTT.

The V and J genes are TRBV5-1 and TRBJ2-1; D uncertain. The CDR3 is 13 amino acids. Germline V gene data show CDR1 as SGHRS and CDR2 as YFSETQ. V dropped 4 bases and J dropped 8 bases, with 13 bases sitting between them. The CDR3 nucleotides are TGCGCCAGCAGCAGGACCAGCCTGGATGAGCAGTTCTTC. Its protein is CASSRTSLDEQFF.

CDR3 sequence (DNA): TGTGCCACGTCGTCGACGAACACCGGGGAGCTGTTTTTT. Translation gives CATSSTNTGELFF. This chain joins TRBV19 and TRBJ2-2; no clear D gene. The CDR3 contains 13 residues. The germline V gene has CDR1 LNHDA and CDR2 SQIVND (reference sequence). Trimming removed 10 bases from V and 0 bases from J, with 9 bases in between.

This chain uses TRBV7-9 with TRBJ1-4, with a possible D match to TRBD1 (5 bases). Deletions cut 5 bases from V and 0 bases from J, with 10 bases between. The CDR3 is 15 residues long. Germline V lookup: CDR1 SEHNR, CDR2 FQNEAQ (reference sequence). The CDR3 nucleotides are TGTGCCAGCAGCGCCGACAGAGCAACTAATGAAAAACTGTTTTTT. Translated, it gives CASSADRATNEKLFF.

The chain links TRBV2 to TRBJ2-3, with D maybe TRBD2 (6 bases). CDR3 size: 13 residues. Trimming left V 4 bases short and J 3 bases short, with 8 bases between. In germline, CDR1 is SNHLY, CDR2 FYNNEI. The CDR3 spells CASSVTRTDTQYF. The CDR3 DNA is TGTGCCAGCAGTGTGACTAGAACAGATACGCAGTATTTT.

The V call is TRBV28, the J call TRBJ1-6; D is possibly TRBD1 (6 bases). With 4 bases removed from V and 7 bases from J, the gap between germline ends came to 11 bases. There are 14 residues in the CDR3. CDR1 is MDHEN and CDR2 is SYDVKM in the germline V gene. The CDR3 loop reads CASSSRGVNSPLHF. CDR3 sequence (DNA): TGTGCCAGCAGTTCCAGGGGCGTCAATTCACCCCTCCACTTT.

The chain recombines TRBV29-1 with TRBJ1-1; TRBD1 might be the D (6 bases). The CDR3 is made up of 12 amino acids. V was trimmed by 6 bases and J by 2 bases, leaving 10 bases between them. Germline values: CDR1 SQVTM, CDR2 ANQGSEA. The CDR3 is CSVATGNTEAFF. The CDR3 coding sequence is TGCAGCGTCGCGACAGGAAACACTGAAGCTTTCTTT.

The chain uses TRBV9 and TRBJ1-1; 7 positions match TRBD1. Germline V gives CDR1 SGDLS, CDR2 YYNGEE. This CDR3 has 14 residues. The V and J ends lost 2 bases and 0 bases, in that order; junction bases with no gene match: 1. The CDR3 nucleotides read TGTGCCAGCAGCGTGACAGGGATGAACACTGAAGCTTTCTTT. Its protein is CASSVTGMNTEAFF.